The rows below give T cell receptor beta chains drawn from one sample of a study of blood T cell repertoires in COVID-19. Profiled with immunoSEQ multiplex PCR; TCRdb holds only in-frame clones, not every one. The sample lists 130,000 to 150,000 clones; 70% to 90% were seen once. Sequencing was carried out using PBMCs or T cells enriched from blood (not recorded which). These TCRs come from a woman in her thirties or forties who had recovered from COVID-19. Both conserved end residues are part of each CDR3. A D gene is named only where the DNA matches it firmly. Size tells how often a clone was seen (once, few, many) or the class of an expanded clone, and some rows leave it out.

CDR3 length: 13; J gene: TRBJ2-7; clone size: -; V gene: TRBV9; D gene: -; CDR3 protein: CASSVEGGNEQYF; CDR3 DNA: TGTGCCAGCAGCGTAGAAGGGGGAAACGAGCAGTACTTC
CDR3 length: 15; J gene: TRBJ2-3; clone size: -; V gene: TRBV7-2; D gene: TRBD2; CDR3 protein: CASGRARGSTDTQYF; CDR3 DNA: TGTGCCAGCGGAAGGGCGCGGGGGAGCACAGATACGCAGTATTTT
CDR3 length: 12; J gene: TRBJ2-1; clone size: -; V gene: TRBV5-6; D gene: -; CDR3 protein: CASRSAYNEQFF; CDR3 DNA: TGTGCCAGCCGGTCCGCCTACAATGAGCAGTTCTTC
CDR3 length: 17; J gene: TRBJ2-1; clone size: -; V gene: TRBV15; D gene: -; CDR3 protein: CATSSRLGRGSYNEQFF; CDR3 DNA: TGTGCCACCAGCAGCCGCCTGGGCAGGGGCTCCTACAATGAGCAGTTCTTC
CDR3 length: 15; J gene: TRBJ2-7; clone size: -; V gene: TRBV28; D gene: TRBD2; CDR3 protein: CASSILAGGPYEQYF; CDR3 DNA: TGTGCCAGCAGTATTCTAGCGGGGGGGCCCTACGAGCAGTACTTC
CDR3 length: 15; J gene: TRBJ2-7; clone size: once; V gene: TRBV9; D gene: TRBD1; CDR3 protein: CASSAIGTGEYEQYF; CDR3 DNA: TGTGCCAGCAGCGCCATCGGGACAGGGGAGTACGAGCAGTACTTC
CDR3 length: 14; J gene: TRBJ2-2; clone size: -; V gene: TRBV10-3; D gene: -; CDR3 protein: CAISEVQNTGELFF; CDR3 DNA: TGTGCCATCAGTGAGGTTCAGAACACCGGGGAGCTGTTTTTT
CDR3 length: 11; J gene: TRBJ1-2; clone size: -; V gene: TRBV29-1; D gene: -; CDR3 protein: CSVRRGFGYTF; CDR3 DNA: TGCAGCGTGCGTCGGGGGTTTGGCTACACCTTC
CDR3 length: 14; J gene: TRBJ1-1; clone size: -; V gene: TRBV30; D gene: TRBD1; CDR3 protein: CASWDRTTRTEAFF; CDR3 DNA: TGTGCCTCCTGGGACAGGACCACGAGAACTGAAGCTTTCTTT
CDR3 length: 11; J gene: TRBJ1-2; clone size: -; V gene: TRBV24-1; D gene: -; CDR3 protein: CATSSGVGYTF; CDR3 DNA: TGTGCCACCAGTTCCGGGGTTGGCTACACCTTC
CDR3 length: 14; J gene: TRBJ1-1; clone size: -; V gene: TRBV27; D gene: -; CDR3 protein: CASSPKHGETEAFF; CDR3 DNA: TGTGCCAGCAGTCCGAAACACGGGGAAACTGAAGCTTTCTTT
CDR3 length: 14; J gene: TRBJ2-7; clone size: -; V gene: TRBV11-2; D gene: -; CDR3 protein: CASSLFQGFYEQYF; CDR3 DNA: TGTGCCAGCAGCTTATTTCAGGGGTTTTACGAGCAGTACTTC
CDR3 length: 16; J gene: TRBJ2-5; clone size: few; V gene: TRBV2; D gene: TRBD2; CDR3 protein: CASSVIRREGHETQYF; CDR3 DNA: TGTGCCAGCAGTGTAATCCGGCGGGAGGGCCATGAGACCCAGTACTTC
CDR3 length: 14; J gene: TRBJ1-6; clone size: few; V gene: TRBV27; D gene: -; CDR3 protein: CASRFAGSGSPLHF; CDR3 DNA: TGTGCCAGCAGATTCGCGGGGTCCGGGTCACCCCTCCACTTT
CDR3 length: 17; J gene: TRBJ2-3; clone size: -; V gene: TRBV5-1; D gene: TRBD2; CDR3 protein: CASSTRTSGTSTDTQYF; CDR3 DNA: TGCGCCAGCAGCACGAGGACTAGCGGAACTAGCACAGATACGCAGTATTTT
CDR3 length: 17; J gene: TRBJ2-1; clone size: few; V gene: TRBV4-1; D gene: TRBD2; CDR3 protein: CASSTPVKVSGENEQFF; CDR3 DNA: TGCGCCAGCAGCACCCCAGTGAAGGTTAGCGGGGAAAATGAGCAGTTCTTC
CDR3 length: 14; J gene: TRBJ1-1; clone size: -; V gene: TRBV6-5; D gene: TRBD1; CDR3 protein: CASSTADRAVEAFF; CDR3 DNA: TGTGCCAGCAGTACCGCGGACAGGGCGGTTGAAGCTTTCTTT
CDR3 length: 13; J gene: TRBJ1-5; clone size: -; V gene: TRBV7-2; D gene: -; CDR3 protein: CASSLSSNQPQHF; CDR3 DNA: TGTGCCAGCAGCCTAAGTAGCAATCAGCCCCAGCATTTT
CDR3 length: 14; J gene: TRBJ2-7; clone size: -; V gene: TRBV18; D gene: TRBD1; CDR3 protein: CASSPGTGSNEQYF; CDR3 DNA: TGTGCCAGCTCACCGGGGACAGGGAGCAACGAGCAGTACTTC
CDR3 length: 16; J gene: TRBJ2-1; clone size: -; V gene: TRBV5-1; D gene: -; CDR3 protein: CASSPEGGGPYNEQFF; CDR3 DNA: TGCGCCAGCAGCCCGGAGGGGGGAGGGCCCTACAATGAGCAGTTCTTC